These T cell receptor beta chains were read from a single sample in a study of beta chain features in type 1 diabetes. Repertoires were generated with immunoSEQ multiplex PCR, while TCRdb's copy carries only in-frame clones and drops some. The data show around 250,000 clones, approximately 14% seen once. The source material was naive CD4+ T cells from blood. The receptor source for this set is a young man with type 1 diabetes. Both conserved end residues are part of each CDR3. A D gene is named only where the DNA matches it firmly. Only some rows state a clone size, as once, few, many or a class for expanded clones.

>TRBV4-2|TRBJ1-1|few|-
CASSQSRELDTEAFF
TGTGCCAGCAGCCAATCCAGGGAATTGGACACTGAAGCTTTCTTT
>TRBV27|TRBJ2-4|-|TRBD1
CASSPGTGKNIQYF
TGTGCCAGCAGTCCAGGGACAGGGAAAAACATTCAGTACTTC
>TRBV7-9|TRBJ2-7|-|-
CASVGDAYEQYF
TGTGCCAGCGTCGGGGATGCCTACGAGCAGTACTTC
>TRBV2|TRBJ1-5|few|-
CASTEGGVKPQHF
TGTGCCAGCACCGAGGGGGGGGTCAAGCCCCAGCATTTT
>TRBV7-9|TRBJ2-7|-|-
CASSQAPSSYEQYF
TGTGCCAGCAGCCAGGCCCCATCAAGCTACGAGCAGTACTTC
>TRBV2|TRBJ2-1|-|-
CASSATEQFF
TGTGCCAGCAGTGCGACAGAGCAGTTCTTC
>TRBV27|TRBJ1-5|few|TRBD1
CASTRTGGSNQPQHF
TGTGCCAGCACAAGGACAGGGGGTAGCAATCAGCCCCAGCATTTT
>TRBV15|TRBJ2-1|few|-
CATSSGGPSYNEQFF
TGTGCCACCAGCAGCGGGGGTCCCTCCTACAATGAGCAGTTCTTC
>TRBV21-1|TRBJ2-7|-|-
CASSKRGRLSYEQYF
TGTGCCAGCAGCAAGCGAGGCCGCCTGTCCTACGAGCAGTACTTC
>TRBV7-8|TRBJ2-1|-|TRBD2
CASSSWTSGRSYNEQFF
TGTGCCAGCAGCTCCTGGACTAGCGGGAGGTCCTACAATGAGCAGTTCTTC
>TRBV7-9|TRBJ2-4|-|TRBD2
CASSLRTSGSGLPKNIQYF
TGTGCCAGCAGCTTACGGACTAGCGGGAGTGGATTGCCCAAAAACATTCAGTACTTC
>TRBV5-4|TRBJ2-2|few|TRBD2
CASSNPAGQNTGELFF
TGTGCCAGCAGCAACCCAGCGGGGCAGAACACCGGGGAGCTGTTTTTT
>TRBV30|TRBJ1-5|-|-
CAWSVRENQPQHF
TGTGCCTGGAGTGTACGGGAGAATCAGCCCCAGCATTTT
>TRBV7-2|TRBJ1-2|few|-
CASSIQPGGAIGYTF
TGTGCCAGCAGCATCCAGCCGGGAGGGGCGATCGGCTACACCTTC
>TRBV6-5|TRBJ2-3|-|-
CASSYARGSQYF
TGTGCCAGCAGTTACGCGCGCGGATCGCAGTATTTT
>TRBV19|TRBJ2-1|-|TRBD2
CASSSTTSGRAEQFF
TGTGCCAGTAGTTCAACGACTAGCGGGAGAGCTGAGCAGTTCTTC
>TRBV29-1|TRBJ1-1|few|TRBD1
CSVLGQANTEAFF
TGCAGCGTTCTGGGACAGGCGAACACTGAAGCTTTCTTT
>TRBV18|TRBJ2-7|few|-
CASSPGSGTRVEQYF
TGTGCCAGCTCACCGGGAAGCGGGACACGGGTCGAGCAGTACTTC
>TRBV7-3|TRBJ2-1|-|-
CASSIVGRGRQDNEQFF
TGTGCCAGCAGCATAGTCGGGCGGGGGAGACAGGACAATGAGCAGTTCTTC
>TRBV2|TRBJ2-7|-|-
CASSLFSRVPTHEQYF
TGTGCCAGCAGTCTTTTTTCCAGGGTTCCTACCCACGAGCAGTACTTC
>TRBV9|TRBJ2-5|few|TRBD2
CASSVSSAGGQETQYF
TGTGCCAGCAGCGTATCATCAGCGGGAGGGCAAGAGACCCAGTACTTC
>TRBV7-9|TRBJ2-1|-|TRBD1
CASSLGTGAINEQFF
TGTGCCAGCAGCTTGGGGACAGGGGCCATCAATGAGCAGTTCTTC
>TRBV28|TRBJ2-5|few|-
CASTRHRVQETQYF
TGTGCCAGCACCCGGCACAGGGTCCAAGAGACCCAGTACTTC
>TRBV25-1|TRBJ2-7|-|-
CASSERRDEQYF
TGTGCCAGCAGTGAAAGGAGGGACGAGCAGTACTTC
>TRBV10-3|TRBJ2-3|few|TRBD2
CAISASGRTDTQYF
TGTGCCATCAGTGCTAGCGGGAGAACAGATACGCAGTATTTT
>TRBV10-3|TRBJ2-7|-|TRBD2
CAINSGTSGSYEQYF
TGTGCCATTAACTCCGGGACTAGCGGTTCCTACGAGCAGTACTTC
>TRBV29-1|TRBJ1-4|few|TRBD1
CSVGTGALNEKLFF
TGCAGCGTTGGGACAGGCGCCCTGAATGAAAAACTGTTTTTT
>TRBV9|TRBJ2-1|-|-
CASSVGTYNEQFF
TGTGCCAGCAGCGTAGGGACTTACAATGAGCAGTTCTTC
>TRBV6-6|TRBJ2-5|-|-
CASSYSKETQYF
TGTGCCAGCAGTTACTCCAAAGAGACCCAGTACTTC
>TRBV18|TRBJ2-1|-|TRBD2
CASSRTSPASTEQFF
TGTGCCAGCTCCCGGACTAGCCCGGCATCTACTGAGCAGTTCTTC
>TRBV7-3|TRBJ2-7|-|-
CASSPAGSNEQYF
TGTGCCAGCAGCCCCGCCGGTTCCAACGAGCAGTACTTC
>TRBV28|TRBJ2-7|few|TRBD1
CASRDRVYEQYF
TGTGCCAGCAGGGACAGGGTGTACGAGCAGTACTTC
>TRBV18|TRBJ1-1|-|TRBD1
CASSPGTAEAFF
TGTGCCAGCTCACCCGGGACAGCTGAAGCTTTCTTT
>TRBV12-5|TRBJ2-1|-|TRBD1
CASGAMDRGSYNEQFF
TGTGCTAGTGGTGCCATGGACAGGGGCTCCTACAATGAGCAGTTCTTC
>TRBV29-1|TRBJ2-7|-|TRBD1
CSVATGGSYEQYF
TGCAGCGTAGCTACAGGGGGCTCCTACGAGCAGTACTTC
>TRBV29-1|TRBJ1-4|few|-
CSVLPSATNEKLFF
TGCAGCGTCCTACCATCTGCAACTAATGAAAAACTGTTTTTT
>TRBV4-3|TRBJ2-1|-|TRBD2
CASSQETSGIPEQFF
TGCGCCAGCAGCCAAGAGACTAGCGGGATTCCTGAGCAGTTCTTC
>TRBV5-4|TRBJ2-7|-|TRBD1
CASATGVTYYEQYF
TGTGCCAGTGCCACAGGGGTAACGTACTACGAGCAGTACTTC
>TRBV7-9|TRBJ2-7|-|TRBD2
CASSPSGTQYEQYF
TGTGCCAGCAGCCCTAGCGGGACTCAGTACGAGCAGTACTTC
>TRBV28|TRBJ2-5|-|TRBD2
CASGLAGGPRAGETQYF
TGTGCCAGTGGACTGGCGGGAGGTCCACGAGCGGGAGAGACCCAGTACTTC
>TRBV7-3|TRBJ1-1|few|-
CASSPIQGTEAFF
TGTGCCAGCAGCCCAATACAGGGAACTGAAGCTTTCTTT
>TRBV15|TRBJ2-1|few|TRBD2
CATSRDLAGGLREQFF
TGTGCCACCAGCAGAGATCTAGCGGGAGGGCTACGGGAGCAGTTCTTC
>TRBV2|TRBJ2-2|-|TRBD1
CASYGQGESGELFF
TGTGCCAGCTACGGACAGGGTGAATCCGGGGAGCTGTTTTTT
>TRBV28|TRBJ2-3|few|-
CAAGAEATSIGYF
TGTGCCGCTGGAGCCGAGGCTACCTCGATTGGGTATTTT
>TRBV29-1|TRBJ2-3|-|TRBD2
CSVAGGRAGELDTQYF
TGCAGCGTTGCAGGCGGGAGGGCCGGAGAGTTAGATACGCAGTATTTT
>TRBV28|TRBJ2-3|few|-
CASSLPTDTQYF
TGTGCCAGCAGTCTACCCACAGATACGCAGTATTTT
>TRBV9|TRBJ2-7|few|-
CASSVGFSSYEQYF
TGTGCCAGCAGCGTAGGGTTCAGCTCCTACGAGCAGTACTTC
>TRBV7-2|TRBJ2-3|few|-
CASSSYTSSTDTQYF
TGTGCCAGCAGCTCATACACGTCTAGCACAGATACGCAGTATTTT
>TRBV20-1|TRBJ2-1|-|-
CSGGRYNEQFF
TGCAGCGGGGGACGCTACAATGAGCAGTTCTTC
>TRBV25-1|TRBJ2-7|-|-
CASSEPGGYEQYF
TGTGCCAGCAGTGAGCCCGGGGGCTACGAGCAGTACTTC
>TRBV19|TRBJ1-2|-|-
CASSIEAVNYGYTF
TGTGCCAGTAGTATAGAGGCGGTCAACTATGGCTACACCTTC
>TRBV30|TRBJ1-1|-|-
CAWSTQGSTEAFF
TGTGCCTGGAGTACGCAGGGTAGCACTGAAGCTTTCTTT